These T cell receptor beta chains were read from a single sample in a study of CXCR3-negative and CXCR3-positive naive CD8 T cells. TCRdb re-called the 5' RACE reads, yielding one record per CDR3 amino acid sequence without DNA. This sample's table reports some 140,000 distinct CDR3 sequences. The material sequenced was naive CXCR3+ CD8+ T cells from blood. The receptors were gathered from a human donor in good health. Some clones in this sample may be carry-over from other donors' samples. CDR3s include the opening cysteine and the closing phenylalanine or tryptophan.

v_gene	j_gene	len	CDR3aa
TRBV20-1	TRBJ2-1	14	CSARGDRGLNEQFF
TRBV7-2	TRBJ1-5	13	CASSFWAGQPQHF
TRBV4-2	TRBJ2-1	17	CASSQDPLPRAYNEQFF
TRBV4-3	TRBJ2-1	15	CASSQINSLLNEQFF
TRBV29-1	TRBJ1-1	14	CSGRAGQGNTEAFF
TRBV7-2	TRBJ2-3	15	CASSLSFGLTDTQYF
TRBV12-3/TRBV12-4	TRBJ2-1	15	CASSRQGWGYNEQFF
TRBV28	TRBJ2-7	14	CASSGGQGAYEQYF
TRBV7-6	TRBJ2-7	14	CASSAGDRVYEQYF
TRBV6-2/TRBV6-3	TRBJ2-1	16	CASSFTEWALYNEQFF
TRBV20-1	TRBJ1-2	11	CLTGGKNGYTF
TRBV6-5	TRBJ2-7	14	CASSYGAGDYEQYF
TRBV28	TRBJ2-2	13	CASRSGNGGELFF
TRBV29-1	TRBJ2-5	14	CSVNAWESQETQYF
TRBV2	TRBJ2-1	13	CASRGQEYNEQFF
TRBV28	TRBJ2-5	14	CASSPTGVSETQYF
TRBV15	TRBJ2-7	17	CATSRDFRTGLSYEQYF
TRBV29-1	TRBJ2-1	14	CSVDEPPNYNEQFF
TRBV27	TRBJ1-4	16	CASSLSRGRGIEKLFF
TRBV12-3/TRBV12-4	TRBJ2-3	15	CDSSLFSGRTMAQYF
TRBV4-2	TRBJ2-1	15	CASRELAAAYNEQFF
TRBV7-9	TRBJ2-3	20	CASSSSEMTDWTGDTDTQYF
TRBV4-1	TRBJ1-2	12	CASSRGIYGYTF
TRBV18	TRBJ2-7	13	CASREGGGYEQYF
TRBV13	TRBJ2-5	15	CASSIRGGIRETQYF
TRBV12-3/TRBV12-4	TRBJ1-1	14	CASRHPAASTEAFF
TRBV15	TRBJ1-2	15	CATSKDRSTNYGYTF
TRBV27	TRBJ2-7	14	CASSTRTGSYEQYF
TRBV6-5	TRBJ2-1	16	CASRLDGSETYNEQFF
TRBV20-1	TRBJ1-5	14	CSARDRGSGQPQHF
TRBV2	TRBJ2-3	15	CASSELLEGTDTQYF
TRBV19	TRBJ1-2	15	CASSIVDRGIYGYTF
TRBV25-1	TRBJ2-5	15	CASSEYTRMIETQYF
TRBV12-3/TRBV12-4	TRBJ2-1	16	CASSPTSGGDNNEQFF
TRBV28	TRBJ2-1	16	CASSLARYDFYNEQFF
TRBV5-1	TRBJ2-5	16	CASSLWSSGGQETQYF
TRBV28	TRBJ1-5	15	CASSITVSKNQPQHF
TRBV18	TRBJ2-1	12	CASSPPGVEQFF
TRBV20-1	TRBJ2-7	17	CSARDWLNYETTYEQYF
TRBV9	TRBJ1-6	17	CASSMRNRWHTNSPLHF
TRBV5-4	TRBJ2-2	14	CASSGGQITGELFF
TRBV6-2/TRBV6-3	TRBJ2-3	15	CASCYSGQVTDTQYF
TRBV19	TRBJ1-5	17	CASSITSGKHSNQPQHF
TRBV29-1	TRBJ2-2	17	CSVEDPHPGLPTGELFF
TRBV7-9	TRBJ2-7	15	CASSFPGARFYEQYF
TRBV20-1	TRBJ2-1	15	CSARDLGNSQNEQFF
TRBV7-8	TRBJ2-5	15	CASTPAAQRGETQYF
TRBV4-3	TRBJ1-2	17	CASSQDSPQTGGKGYTF
TRBV20-1	TRBJ1-1	12	CSAPFGNTEAFF
TRBV7-9	TRBJ2-1	16	CASSPDGGRTYNEQFF
TRBV28	TRBJ2-5	13	CASSLGDVETQYF
TRBV29-1	TRBJ2-7	14	CSVEGTSNGDEQYF
TRBV6-5	TRBJ1-2	12	CASSSYSAGYTF
TRBV20-1	TRBJ1-1	13	CSAPGLRTPEAFF
TRBV5-6	TRBJ2-4	16	CASSLSVDVAKNIQYF